This is a list of T cell receptor beta chains from one sample in a study of early T cells in non-severe SARS-CoV-2 infection. TCRdb analysed the 5' RACE reads with MiXCR anew, one entry per CDR3 protein. The repertoire consists of around 93,000 distinct CDR3 sequences, with approximately 12% occurring once and the leading ten covering roughly 4.5%. Sequencing used whole blood, obtained at baseline. The receptors shown here come from an adult who was a healthcare worker with PCR-confirmed SARS-CoV-2 infection or an uninfected control (not recorded which). Both conserved end residues are part of each CDR3. Fields, in order: clone size, J gene, V gene, D gene, CDR3 protein, CDR3 DNA. The D gene is left open where the match is weak. Clone size is given for some rows only: seen once, a few or many times, or a class if the clone is expanded.

few TRBJ2-3 TRBV18 . CASSARFLRGNSTDTQYF TGTGCCAGCTCAGCCCGATTTTTAAGGGGGAACAGCACAGATACGCAGTATTTT
once TRBJ2-1 TRBV11-2 TRBD1 CASSLVWTGGNNEQFF TGTGCCAGCAGCTTAGTTTGGACAGGGGGCAACAATGAGCAGTTCTTC
. TRBJ1-1 TRBV5-1 . CASSHSEANTEAFF TGCGCCAGCAGCCATTCAGAGGCTAACACTGAAGCTTTCTTT
. TRBJ2-7 TRBV2 TRBD1 CASRSPGQGNF TGTGCCAGCAGGTCTCCGGGACAGGGTAACTTC
few TRBJ2-3 TRBV9 . CASSQGTDTQYF TGTGCCAGCAGCCAAGGCACAGATACGCAGTATTTT
many TRBJ2-3 TRBV9 TRBD2 CASSEGTIGTQYF TGTGCCAGCAGCGAGGGGACTATCGGTACGCAGTATTTT
. TRBJ2-7 TRBV30 . CAWTHGVAEQYF TGTGCCTGGACCCATGGGGTGGCCGAGCAGTACTTC
. TRBJ2-1 TRBV12-3/TRBV12-4 . CASSTGTWEQFF TGTGCCAGCAGTACAGGGACATGGGAGCAGTTCTTC
. TRBJ2-2 TRBV7-7 TRBD1 CATRQGPNTGELFF TGTGCTACTCGACAGGGGCCGAACACCGGGGAGCTGTTTTTT
once TRBJ2-3 TRBV27 . CASANRDTDTQYF TGTGCCAGCGCGAACAGAGACACAGATACGCAGTATTTT
. TRBJ2-1 TRBV24-1 TRBD2 CATSDSMPSGKYNEQFF TGTGCCACCAGTGATTCCATGCCTAGCGGGAAATACAATGAGCAGTTCTTC
many TRBJ1-2 TRBV19 . CASSMPGNYGYTF TGTGCCAGTAGTATGCCCGGTAACTATGGCTACACCTTC
few TRBJ1-1 TRBV12-3/TRBV12-4 . CATHPTELHTEAFF TGTGCCACCCACCCGACAGAGTTGCACACTGAAGCTTTCTTT
. TRBJ1-2 TRBV24-1 TRBD1 CATSVTGYYYGYTF TGTGCCACCAGTGTGACAGGGTACTACTATGGCTACACCTTC
few TRBJ2-1 TRBV9 . CASSPPERREQFF TGTGCCAGCAGCCCACCGGAGCGAAGGGAGCAGTTCTTC
. TRBJ1-1 TRBV29-1 TRBD1 CSVENRGRDTEAFF TGCAGCGTTGAAAACAGGGGAAGGGACACTGAAGCTTTCTTT
. TRBJ1-1 TRBV5-5 . CASSSLWSRTEAFF TGTGCCAGCAGCTCCCTATGGTCGAGGACTGAAGCTTTCTTT
few TRBJ1-6 TRBV19 . CASTKGKSLNYNSPLHF TGTGCCAGTACCAAGGGAAAAAGTCTAAACTATAATTCACCCCTCCACTTT
. TRBJ2-7 TRBV28 . CASSTFREQYF TGTGCCAGCAGTACTTTCAGGGAGCAGTACTTC
. TRBJ2-3 TRBV29-1 . CSVQYLPTDTQYF TGCAGCGTTCAATACCTCCCAACAGATACGCAGTATTTT
many TRBJ2-2 TRBV20-1 . CSALTPRNGELFF TGCAGTGCTCTCACGCCGAGGAACGGGGAGCTGTTTTTT
few TRBJ2-7 TRBV3-1 TRBD2 CASSHLSGGSSYEQYF TGTGCCAGCAGCCACCTGAGCGGGGGGAGCTCCTACGAGCAGTACTTC
. TRBJ2-3 TRBV2 . CASSEARGPAPWTSTDTQYF TGTGCCAGCAGTGAAGCGCGTGGCCCGGCACCTTGGACTAGCACAGATACGCAGTATTTT
. TRBJ2-7 TRBV24-1 . CATSDPLRLGTVGYEQYF TGTGCCACCAGTGATCCCTTGCGTCTGGGAACGGTCGGGTACGAGCAGTACTTC
many TRBJ2-3 TRBV25-1 TRBD2 CASTPFTGEGDTQYF TGTGCCAGCACTCCGTTTACGGGGGAGGGGGATACGCAGTATTTT
. TRBJ2-1 TRBV18 . CASSPGEANNEQFF TGTGCCAGCTCACCAGGCGAGGCAAACAATGAGCAGTTCTTC
. TRBJ1-1 TRBV6-5 TRBD1 CASSRTGVPNTEAFF TGTGCCAGCAGTAGGACAGGGGTCCCAAACACTGAAGCTTTCTTT
few TRBJ2-5 TRBV6-6 TRBD1 CASSPGTGGRETQYF TGTGCCAGCAGTCCCGGGACAGGGGGCAGGGAGACCCAGTACTTC
few TRBJ2-7 TRBV20-1 TRBD2 CSASSGGNYEQYF TGCAGTGCTAGCAGCGGGGGGAATTACGAGCAGTACTTC
. TRBJ2-5 TRBV20-1 . CSARDWRGGETQYF TGCAGTGCTAGAGATTGGAGGGGGGGAGAGACCCAGTACTTC
. TRBJ1-1 TRBV19 . CASSIPRGAETEAFF TGTGCCAGTAGTATCCCTCGAGGGGCTGAGACTGAAGCTTTCTTT
. TRBJ2-1 TRBV3-1 . CASSQEWDNEQFF TGTGCCAGCAGCCAAGAGTGGGACAATGAGCAGTTCTTC
. TRBJ1-4 TRBV2 . CASRIVRGGEKLFF TGTGCCAGCAGAATTGTCCGGGGCGGGGAAAAACTGTTTTTT
few TRBJ2-1 TRBV10-3 TRBD2 CAISDTLAGVANEQFF TGTGCCATCAGTGATACTCTAGCGGGAGTGGCCAATGAGCAGTTCTTC
few TRBJ1-1 TRBV7-9 . CASSLGAMNTEAFF TGTGCCAGCAGCTTAGGGGCTATGAACACTGAAGCTTTCTTT
. TRBJ1-1 TRBV27 . CASSLSGHRGDFREAFF TGTGCCAGCAGTTTGTCAGGCCATCGAGGGGATTTCCGTGAAGCTTTCTTT
many TRBJ1-6 TRBV6-6 . CASSYSASQNSPLHF TGTGCCAGCAGTTACTCAGCCAGTCAAAATTCACCCCTCCACTTT
many TRBJ1-1 TRBV5-1 . CASRVDGYTEAFF TGCGCCAGCAGGGTTGACGGCTACACTGAAGCTTTCTTT
. TRBJ2-1 TRBV12-3/TRBV12-4 TRBD2 CASVEVAGNHEQFF TGTGCCAGCGTGGAAGTAGCGGGTAACCATGAGCAGTTCTTC
. TRBJ1-6 TRBV27 TRBD1 CASSSRQGTSYNSPLHF TGTGCCAGCAGTTCCCGACAGGGCACATCCTATAATTCACCCCTCCACTTT
. TRBJ2-5 TRBV7-8 . CASSLQGIQETQYF TGTGCCAGCAGCTTACAAGGGATCCAAGAGACCCAGTACTTC
. TRBJ2-7 TRBV10-3 . CAISDGGHSSYEQYF TGTGCCATCAGTGATGGGGGCCACAGCTCCTACGAGCAGTACTTC
few TRBJ2-5 TRBV5-6 TRBD1 CASSRTGGTETQYF TGTGCCAGCAGCCGGACAGGGGGCACGGAGACCCAGTACTTC
many TRBJ2-1 TRBV11-3 TRBD2 CASSLFPSGTSIYNEQFF TGTGCCAGCAGCTTATTCCCTAGCGGGACCAGCATCTACAATGAGCAGTTCTTC
. TRBJ1-1 TRBV20-1 . CSARDYGLNTEAFF TGCAGTGCTAGAGATTACGGCCTGAACACTGAAGCTTTCTTT
. TRBJ2-1 TRBV29-1 TRBD1 CSPRGPYNEQFF TGCAGCCCCAGGGGGCCCTACAATGAGCAGTTCTTC
few TRBJ1-3 TRBV5-4 . CASSLGRDTIYF TGTGCCAGCAGCTTGGGCCGCGACACCATATATTTT
many TRBJ1-4 TRBV18 . CASSPPRRANEKLFF TGTGCCAGCTCACCGCCCCGACGGGCTAATGAAAAACTGTTTTTT
few TRBJ2-7 TRBV7-9 TRBD2 CASSPSGAGGLPSSYEQYF TGTGCCAGCAGCCCTAGTGGAGCGGGGGGCCTCCCTAGCTCCTACGAGCAGTACTTC
few TRBJ1-2 TRBV24-1 TRBD1 CATSDSGTGGYGYTF TGTGCCACCAGTGATTCCGGGACAGGGGGCTATGGCTACACCTTC
. TRBJ2-1 TRBV6-5 TRBD2 CASRGGISYNEQFF TGTGCCAGCAGGGGAGGGATCTCCTACAATGAGCAGTTCTTC
. TRBJ2-5 TRBV12-3/TRBV12-4 TRBD1 CASRPKTGGKVTQYF TGTGCCAGCAGACCTAAGACAGGGGGCAAGGTGACCCAGTACTTC
few TRBJ2-7 TRBV5-1 TRBD2 CASSSLLAGQAYEQYF TGCGCCAGCAGCTCACTCCTAGCGGGACAAGCCTACGAGCAGTACTTC
few TRBJ2-5 TRBV29-1 TRBD2 CSVESAQRGQETQYF TGCAGCGTTGAATCGGCTCAGCGGGGTCAAGAGACCCAGTACTTC
. TRBJ2-7 TRBV6-5 TRBD2 CASRVGRSPYEQYF TGTGCCAGCAGAGTCGGGAGGAGTCCCTACGAGCAGTACTTC
few TRBJ2-1 TRBV28 TRBD1 CASSSGDRPKGNEQFF TGTGCCAGCAGTTCGGGGGACAGGCCTAAAGGGAATGAGCAGTTCTTC
. TRBJ2-7 TRBV25-1 . CASSSRGLQNPLYEQYF TGTGCCAGCAGTTCCAGGGGACTACAAAACCCTCTCTACGAGCAGTACTTC
. TRBJ2-3 TRBV6-1 . CVSSVIVGGNTDTQYF TGTGTCAGCTCCGTTATTGTAGGCGGCAACACAGATACGCAGTATTTT
few TRBJ1-2 TRBV7-9 . CASSLATNYGYTF TGTGCCAGCAGCTTAGCAACTAACTATGGCTACACCTTC
. TRBJ2-2 TRBV11-2 . CASSSSDRNTGELFF TGTGCCAGCAGCTCCTCGGACAGGAACACCGGGGAGCTGTTTTTT